This T cell receptor beta chain was retrieved from a study of cytomegalovirus exposure and HLA in healthy donors. Findings and limits, study-wide: Per a later analysis, 15,000 to 20,000 TCR beta sequences showed association with HLA alleles at 0.05 false discovery rate. TCR beta V segments were, for the most part, productive about 87% or about 30% of the time in an earlier analysis. Some TCR beta chains (roughly 160 of them) were listed as cytomegalovirus-associated.

As to this clone: Its antigen is unidentified.

It was with 60 Vbeta and 13 Jbeta primers that the PCR ran. Clones were read by immunoSEQ multiplex PCR, and TCRdb kept only the in-frame ones, dropping some. The sample gives over 85,000 clones, 60% to 75% of which show up once; 1.2% is in the top ten. Germline CDR1 LGHNA, CDR2 YSLEER. V shed 4 bases, J shed 4 bases, and the junction held 6 bases outside the gene matches. The CDR3 is made up of 15 amino acids. What was sequenced was PBMCs. This TCR derives from a female donor in good health and CMV-seronegative. The chain combines TRBV4-3 with TRBJ2-3; 9 nucleotides agree with TRBD2. CDR3 DNA sequence: TGCGCCAGCAGCCGCAGTGCGGGGGGGCCAGATACGCAGTATTTT. It codes for CASSRSAGGPDTQYF.